This T cell receptor beta chain was captured by sequencing in a study of regulatory T cells in long-lasting Graves disease. Study-level background: New Graves' disease cases had less than 3 months of antithyroid drugs.

Arm-PCR of CDR3 regions and iRepertoire HTBI primers were the basis on which TCR beta libraries were built. TCRdb itself ran the multiplex PCR reads through MiXCR, one entry per CDR3 protein. The repertoire includes more than 300,000 distinct CDR3 sequences, about 16% of them detected once, and roughly 21% sits in the top ten. Stated time point: newly diagnosed GD, antithyroid drugs for less than 3 months. Scientists built the TCR library using RNA that was extracted from PBMCs. This clonotype has a count of ten or more. This CDR3 region has 16 residues. V shed 0 bases and J shed 2 bases, with 13 bases lying between them. The germline V gene has CDR1 PRHDT and CDR2 FYEKMQ (reference sequence). The data also belong to a second study, concerning T cells in Graves' hyperthyroidism and ophthalmopathy. As reported in that work: Model output signaled ophthalmopathy a median approximately 6.2 months ahead of onset.

The sequence was collected from a young woman with Graves disease. The rearrangement joins TRBV13 to TRBJ1-1; tentatively, D is TRBD1 (6 bases). Sequenced here: peripheral blood mononuclear cells (PBMCs), sampled at new diagnosis, from a patient treated with antithyroid drugs. The DNA of the CDR3 is TGTGCCAGCAGCTTAGGAGGCGTGGGGGCTAACACTGAAGCTTTCTTT. This encodes CASSLGGVGANTEAFF.